These 6 T cell receptor beta chains were sequenced from one sample in a study of identical twins. TCRdb re-derived calls from the 5' RACE reads in MiXCR, one entry per CDR3 protein. The sample lists some 1,600,000 distinct CDR3 sequences; under 35% were seen once. Sequenced material: cord blood. The source of these receptors is a newborn girl in good health.

The chain joins TRBV2 to TRBJ2-7; TRBD1 might be the D (5 bases). Trimming took off 11 bases at V and 0 bases at J, with 14 bases between the two ends. CDR1 and CDR2 (germline): SNHLY, FYNNEI. The CDR3 totals 13 residues. The CDR3 DNA reads as TGTGCCTGGACGCCACAGGACTCCTACGAGCAGTACTTC. Amino acids: CAWTPQDSYEQYF.

The chain combines TRBV20-1 with TRBJ2-1, with TRBD2 matching 12 bases. Germline values: CDR1 DFQATT, CDR2 SNEGSKA (reference sequence). Unmatched junction bases numbered 15, after V lost 0 bases and J lost 3 bases. This CDR3 is built from 20 residues. CDR3 loop: CSARDLQTSGSRRVYNEQFF. In DNA, the CDR3 is TGCAGTGCTAGAGATCTCCAGACTAGCGGGAGTCGTCGGGTCTACAATGAGCAGTTCTTC.

The sample holds a few counts of this clonotype. The gene calls are TRBV28 and TRBJ2-1, with a weak D call TRBD2 (6 bases). V lost 4 bases, J lost 9 bases, and 10 bases lay in between. The CDR3 has 12 amino acids. Germline V CDR1 and CDR2: MDHEN, SYDVKM. CDR3 sequence (DNA): TGTGCCAGCAGTTCCGCGGGGTTTGAGCAGTTCTTC. Its protein product is CASSSAGFEQFF.

The V gene is TRBV28, the J gene TRBJ2-7; TRBD1 matches at 7 bases. Losses at the gene ends were 4 bases for V and 3 bases for J; bases not matched to a gene: 6. The CDR3 contains 14 residues. CDR1 is MDHEN, CDR2 SYDVKM, per germline. The CDR3: CASSSGTAGYEQYF. In nucleotides, the CDR3 is TGTGCCAGCAGTTCTGGGACAGCTGGCTACGAGCAGTACTTC.

This clonotype was counted a few times. The V call is TRBV21-1, the J call TRBJ1-5. TRBV21-1 is a listed pseudogene. The CDR3 has 18 amino acids. The CDR3 reads CAGLNVGASVPKRQPQHF. The CDR3 DNA reads TGTGCCGGTCTAAACGTCGGGGCCTCGGTACCTAAACGCCAGCCCCAGCATTTT.

There are a few counts of this clonotype. The chain employs TRBV20-1 and TRBJ2-1; TRBD2 matches at 16 bases. This CDR3 comprises 14 residues. The ends lost 7 bases at V and 5 bases at J; junction bases unmatched: 2. Per the germline V gene, CDR1 is DFQATT and CDR2 is SNEGSKA (reference sequence). CDR3 region: CSEGLAGGDNEQFF. DNA for the CDR3: TGCAGTGAGGGACTAGCGGGAGGGGACAATGAGCAGTTCTTC.